This T cell receptor (beta chain) was sequenced for a study of T-cell reconstitution after alpha-beta-depleted transplantation in children. Notes on the study in general: About two months after transplant, alpha-beta T cells reportedly came from several hundred expanded graft clones. After transplant, high TCRbeta diversity at day 60 in some patients arose from surviving recipient T cells and thymic progenitors. One year post-transplant, T-cell counts and diversity were largely derived from T cells produced anew.

Unique molecular identifiers tagged the TCRbeta library. TCRdb fed the PCR reads into MiXCR, producing one record per CDR3 protein. The profile shows about 200,000 distinct CDR3 sequences, just under 6.5% of them singletons. In this sample, this clonotype turned up many times. Its antigen is unknown. Germline V CDR1 and CDR2: SQVTM, ANQGSEA. The CDR3 runs to 14 residues. Trimming left V 6 bases short and J 0 bases short, with 15 bases between. The chain couples TRBV29-1 to TRBJ2-7; D possibly corresponds to TRBD1 (5 bases). This clonotype originated in a girl under two years old with combined immunodeficiency, due to receive a stem cell transplant. The sequences come from PBMCs, collected before TCRalphabeta/CD19-depleted stem cell transplant. The DNA of the CDR3 is TGCAGCGTAGTTCGGTCAGGGCGCTCCTACGAGCAGTACTTC. Encoded protein: CSVVRSGRSYEQYF.